This T cell receptor beta chain was identified in a study of cytomegalovirus exposure and HLA in healthy donors. General study findings and limits: Later genetic work tied a missense DCLRE1C variant to beta-chain V and J trimming. It is likely that the observed cluster of highly shared sequence variants was a sequencing artifact. A further, later analysis showed that HLA-associated TCR beta chains (compared with equally common others) were more clonally expanded.

The CDR3 is made up of 15 amino acids. The germline CDR1 and CDR2 sequences are LGHNA and YSLEER. V was cut by 1 base and J by 0 bases, with 10 bases left in between. Comments on this clone: Antigen unknown.

PCR involved 60 Vbeta and 13 Jbeta primers. Profiled with immunoSEQ multiplex PCR; TCRdb holds only in-frame clones, not every one. The sample consists of 150,000 to 200,000 clones, 75% to 85% of them appearing once. The J gene is TRBJ2-7, the V gene TRBV4-3; no definite D call. The origin of this receptor is a woman between 45 and 65 years old in good health and CMV-seronegative. The sequencing input was PBMCs. The CDR3 DNA is TGCGCCAGCAGCCAAGGACGGGTCAGCTCCTACGAGCAGTACTTC. Its translation is CASSQGRVSSYEQYF.